The 11 T cell receptor beta chains below were found in one sample sequenced in a study of T-cell reconstitution after alpha-beta-depleted transplantation in children. For TCRbeta, the library was prepared with unique molecular identifiers. Each CDR3 protein gets one entry after TCRdb re-called the PCR reads with MiXCR. The data show about 480,000 distinct CDR3 sequences, under 15% seen once. The specimen was PBMCs from the stem cell graft donor, collected from the stem cell graft. All receptors derive from a human donor who donated a stem cell graft to a child with combined immunodeficiency.

V usage is TRBV30 and J usage is TRBJ1-5; TRBD1 is a possible D gene (5 bases). Germline CDR1 GTSNPN, CDR2 SVGIG (reference sequence). Trimming left V 0 bases short and J 5 bases short, with 11 bases between. The CDR3 loop spans 14 amino acids. The CDR3 loop reads CAWSVGQGYQPQHF. The DNA for the CDR3 is TGTGCCTGGAGTGTAGGGCAGGGCTATCAGCCCCAGCATTTT. The whole variable domain, filled in from reference TRBV30 and TRBJ1-5, reads SQTIHQWPATLVQPVGSPLSLECTVEGTSNPNLYWYRQAAGRGLQLLFYSVGIGQISSEVPQNLSASRPQDRQFILSSKKLLLSDSGFYLCAWSVGQGYQPQHFGDGTRLSIL.

The V call is TRBV28, the J call TRBJ2-5; 7 positions agree with TRBD2. Losses at the gene ends were 2 bases for V and 4 bases for J; bases not matched to a gene: 10. The CDR3 extends over 16 amino acids. CDR1 and CDR2 (germline): MDHEN, SYDVKM. The CDR3 region is CASSLESSGIGETQYF. As DNA, the CDR3 is TGTGCCAGCAGTTTAGAGTCCAGCGGGATTGGAGAGACCCAGTACTTC.

This clonotype was observed a handful of times. The chain couples TRBV2 to TRBJ2-3; 7 nucleotides line up with TRBD2. The CDR3 has 14 amino acids. From germline, CDR1 is SNHLY and CDR2 FYNNEI. J was trimmed by 0 bases and V by 10 bases; bases with no gene match: 7. The DNA of the CDR3 is TGTGCCACTAAGGGAGGGAGAAGCACAGATACGCAGTATTTT. Its translation is CATKGGRSTDTQYF. Based on the CDR3 plus reference TRBV2 and TRBJ2-3, the full variable domain is EPEVTQTPSHQVTQMGQEVILRCVPISNHLYFYWYRQILGQKVEFLVSFYNNEISEKSEIFDDQFSVERPDGSNFTLKIRSTKLEDSAMYFCATKGGRSTDTQYFGPGTRLTVL.

At least ten counts were recorded for this clonotype. This rearrangement joins TRBV24-1 to TRBJ2-3; 7 bases match TRBD2. J was trimmed by 3 bases and V by 4 bases; bases with no gene match: 9. Germline-derived CDR1 and CDR2 are KGHDR and SFDVKD. The CDR3 length is 16 residues. CDR3 sequence reads: CATSEVSRGRTDTQYF. The CDR3 nucleotides are TGTGCCACCAGTGAGGTCTCGCGGGGGAGGACAGATACGCAGTATTTT.

This clonotype has a single count. V gene TRBV7-2 combines with J gene TRBJ2-7; weak D call: TRBD2 (6 bases). Germline loops: CDR1 SGHTA, CDR2 FQGNSA. With 5 bases removed from V and 7 bases from J, the gap between germline ends came to 21 bases. The CDR3 has 15 amino acids. The CDR3 loop reads CASSATGLRMGEQYF. Written as DNA, the CDR3 is TGTGCCAGCAGCGCTACGGGACTCCGTATGGGGGAGCAGTACTTC.

Ten or more counts support this clonotype. CDR3 region: CSASRDRGRDEQYF. For the CDR3, the DNA is TGCAGTGCCTCCAGAGACAGGGGAAGGGACGAGCAGTACTTC. The gene calls are TRBV20-1 and TRBJ2-7; 8 bases fit TRBD1. Losses at the gene ends were 6 bases for V and 5 bases for J; bases not matched to a gene: 12. Germline lookup yields CDR1 DFQATT and CDR2 SNEGSKA (reference sequence). The CDR3 is 14 amino acids.

This clonotype was found once. This sequence joins TRBV5-1 and TRBJ2-2; 10 nucleotides agree with TRBD2. CDR1 and CDR2 from the germline V gene are SGHRS and YFSETQ. This CDR3 comprises 15 residues. V trimming: 5 bases; J trimming: 4 bases; junction bases outside the gene matches: 5. The CDR3 sequence is CASRSSGSGTGELFF. CDR3 in DNA: TGCGCCAGCAGATCTAGCGGGAGTGGCACCGGGGAGCTGTTTTTT.

This clonotype turned up a few times. The V call is TRBV9, the J call TRBJ2-2; D not certain. Germline-derived CDR1 and CDR2 are SGDLS and YYNGEE. This CDR3 contains 16 residues. V dropped 0 bases and J dropped 0 bases, with 9 bases sitting between them. The DNA of the CDR3 is TGTGCCAGCAGCGTAGAGGAAGAACCGAACACCGGGGAGCTGTTTTTT. Encoded protein: CASSVEEEPNTGELFF.

This clonotype came up many times. The rearrangement links TRBV15 to TRBJ2-1; weak D call: TRBD2 (6 bases). The CDR3 extends over 14 amino acids. Germline V CDR1 and CDR2: LNHNV, YYDKDF (reference sequence). Trimming left V 1 base short and J 7 bases short, with 11 bases between. In nucleotides, the CDR3 is TGTGCCACCAGCAGAGTCCCTCGGGAGAATGAGCAGTTCTTC. Its protein product is CATSRVPRENEQFF.

This clonotype has at least ten counts. The rearrangement joins TRBV7-8 to TRBJ2-1; D uncertain. Looked up from germline, CDR1 is SGHVS and CDR2 is FQNEAQ. CDR3 length: 12 residues. V was trimmed by 1 base and J by 8 bases, leaving 6 bases between them. In DNA, the CDR3 is TGTGCCAGCAGCTTAGAAGGCTATGAGCAGTTCTTC. It translates to CASSLEGYEQFF.

At least ten counts were recorded for this clonotype. The chain employs TRBV29-1 and TRBJ2-3, with 7 bases identical to TRBD2. Germline CDR1 SQVTM, CDR2 ANQGSEA. The CDR3 extends over 13 amino acids. The V and J ends lost 3 bases and 2 bases, in that order; junction bases with no gene match: 2. This CDR3 reads CSVDGRFTDTQYF. As DNA, the CDR3 is TGCAGCGTTGACGGGAGGTTCACAGATACGCAGTATTTT.